This TCR beta chain is from a study of blood T cells in healthy people across ages. A sample-barcoded 5' primer and a J-beta primer mix were used in a second PCR of about 7 to 12 cycles. TCRdb called the 5' RACE reads again in MiXCR, with one record for every CDR3 protein. The sample lists around 1,000,000 distinct CDR3 sequences; around two fifths were seen once. The CDR3 is made up of 18 amino acids. CDR1 is SEHNR, CDR2 FQNEAQ, per germline (reference sequence). V shed 5 bases and J 7 bases; nucleotides not matched to a gene: 21. The study drew donors from healthy Caucasian individuals in Russia aged roughly 6 to 95. Collection of 9 to 10 milliliters of peripheral blood was performed for each donor.

The sample consisted of blood. This sequence was found in a man aged 18 to 35 in good health. The chain recombines TRBV7-9 with TRBJ2-7; 9 bases are a match to TRBD1. CDR3 nucleotide sequence: TGTGCCAGCAGCCCCCGAATCGGTACGGGACAGGGATACAATGAGCAGTACTTC. Its translation is CASSPRIGTGQGYNEQYF.